This TCR beta chain originates from a study of blood T cell repertoires in COVID-19. Study in general: COVID-19 samples collected from the United States, Italy and Spain covered acute and convalescent phases. T cells, B-cell-depleted T cells, or PBMCs provided the cDNA or gDNA that served as material.

Sequencing was performed with immunoSEQ multiplex PCR; in TCRdb, only in-frame clones are kept and a portion is missing. The sample holds about 100,000 clones, about 90% seen once. This CDR3 has 16 amino acids. The germline V gene encodes CDR1 SGHTA and CDR2 FQGNSA. Trimming shortened V by 6 bases and J by 4 bases, and 20 bases separated the two germline ends. The TCR sequence derives from a man aged 30 to 45 in a cohort sampled during active COVID-19. Sequencing input: peripheral blood. The V gene is TRBV7-2, the J gene TRBJ2-3; D perhaps matches TRBD2 (6 bases). For the CDR3, the DNA is TGTGCCAGCAGTTACACCTGGGGGGTGGGGGCAGATACGCAGTATTTT. Its protein product is CASSYTWGVGADTQYF.